A selection of T cell receptor beta chains follows, all from one sample in a study of identical twins. TCRdb processed the 5' RACE reads anew with MiXCR; each CDR3 protein has one entry. The sample lists under 900,000 distinct CDR3 sequences, 12% occurring once. The same sample was also studied in work on yellow fever vaccine responses in identical twins.

The sample comprised PBMCs. The origin of the receptors is a woman aged 18-35 years in good health. The CDR3 runs from the conserved cysteine through the conserved F or W. The D gene is left open where the match is weak. Clone size, where shown, is once, few, many, or a class for clones that have expanded.

v_gene	abundance	j_gene	d_gene	CDR3aa	CDR3nt
TRBV12-3/TRBV12-4	few	TRBJ2-7	TRBD1	CASSKPTGGLGEQYF	TGTGCCAGCAGTAAGCCAACAGGGGGCCTAGGCGAGCAGTACTTC
TRBV7-2	few	TRBJ1-5	NA	CASSPRWEPQHF	TGTGCCAGCAGCCCCCGGTGGGAGCCCCAGCATTTT
TRBV15	few	TRBJ1-3	NA	CATSRDRGGSGNTIYF	TGTGCCACCAGCAGAGATCGTGGGGGCTCTGGAAACACCATATATTTT
TRBV5-1	many	TRBJ2-3	TRBD2	CASSTGQGGDTQYF	TGCGCCAGCAGCACAGGCCAGGGAGGGGATACGCAGTATTTT
TRBV20-1	many	TRBJ2-3	TRBD2	CSAREGTVTSGRSNTQYF	TGCAGTGCTAGAGAGGGGACTGTAACTAGCGGGAGATCAAATACGCAGTATTTT
TRBV2	few	TRBJ1-2	NA	CASSPRQSVGYTF	TGTGCCAGCAGCCCCAGACAGTCGGTCGGCTACACCTTC
TRBV29-1	NA	TRBJ2-2	TRBD2	CSASPPSGGSNTGELFF	TGCAGCGCATCGCCCCCTAGCGGGGGATCGAACACCGGGGAGCTGTTTTTT
TRBV5-6	few	TRBJ1-5	NA	CASSFSPDQNQPQHF	TGTGCCAGCAGCTTCAGCCCGGACCAGAATCAGCCCCAGCATTTT
TRBV20-1	NA	TRBJ2-7	NA	CSAKYPLGLDEQYF	TGCAGTGCTAAATACCCCCTGGGGCTTGACGAGCAGTACTTC
TRBV12-3/TRBV12-4	NA	TRBJ2-2	NA	CASMSPGEMAGELFF	TGTGCCAGCATGAGCCCGGGCGAAATGGCCGGGGAGCTGTTTTTT
TRBV11-2	NA	TRBJ2-1	NA	CASSLLSGVDEQFF	TGTGCCAGCAGCTTACTGTCGGGAGTGGATGAGCAGTTCTTC
TRBV12-3/TRBV12-4	many	TRBJ2-1	NA	CASSLGAYYNEQFF	TGTGCCAGCAGTTTGGGTGCCTACTACAATGAGCAGTTCTTC
TRBV24-1	NA	TRBJ2-1	NA	CATSDLSGYNEQFF	TGTGCCACCAGTGACCTCAGCGGGTACAATGAGCAGTTCTTC
TRBV7-2	many	TRBJ2-1	NA	CASSLWAHNEQFF	TGTGCCAGCAGCTTATGGGCGCACAATGAGCAGTTCTTC
TRBV18	NA	TRBJ2-5	NA	CASSPPIPRQETQYF	TGTGCCAGCTCACCACCGATCCCCCGCCAAGAGACCCAGTACTTC
TRBV12-3/TRBV12-4	NA	TRBJ2-7	TRBD2	CASSFPGGGYEQYF	TGTGCCAGCAGTTTCCCGGGAGGAGGCTACGAGCAGTACTTC
TRBV18	many	TRBJ2-2	NA	CASSPPIGPSANTGELFF	TGTGCCAGCTCACCACCCATCGGGCCTAGCGCGAACACCGGGGAGCTGTTTTTT
TRBV5-1	NA	TRBJ2-7	NA	CASSLGRPTSYEQYF	TGCGCCAGCAGCTTGGGTCGTCCGACCTCCTACGAGCAGTACTTC
TRBV2	few	TRBJ2-3	NA	CASSDSASWAITDTQYF	TGTGCCAGCAGTGACTCGGCTAGCTGGGCGATAACAGATACGCAGTATTTT
TRBV6-4	few	TRBJ2-1	NA	CASSDSDWRQGTYNEQFF	TGTGCCAGCAGTGACTCTGACTGGCGGCAGGGTACGTACAATGAGCAGTTCTTC
TRBV2	many	TRBJ2-7	TRBD1	CASRGQGAGEQYF	TGTGCCAGCAGAGGACAGGGGGCAGGGGAGCAGTACTTC
TRBV3-1	few	TRBJ2-1	TRBD2	CASSQVAGGPGNEQFF	TGTGCCAGCAGCCAAGTGGCGGGAGGGCCTGGTAATGAGCAGTTCTTC
TRBV29-1	NA	TRBJ2-6	NA	CSVEGRHNSGANVLTF	TGCAGCGTTGAGGGACGGCATAACTCTGGGGCCAACGTCCTGACTTTC
TRBV11-3	NA	TRBJ2-1	TRBD2	CASSLLTGSGEPSSYNEQFF	TGTGCCAGCAGCTTACTTACAGGTAGCGGGGAGCCAAGCTCCTACAATGAGCAGTTCTTC
TRBV24-1	few	TRBJ2-5	NA	CATSAAGAMRETQYF	TGTGCCACCAGCGCCGCAGGGGCCATGAGGGAGACCCAGTACTTC
TRBV18	NA	TRBJ2-2	NA	CASSTTQGSTGELFF	TGTGCCAGCTCGACCACCCAGGGCAGTACCGGGGAGCTGTTTTTT
TRBV29-1	few	TRBJ1-1	NA	CSVKWGQDTEAFF	TGCAGCGTGAAGTGGGGCCAGGACACTGAAGCTTTCTTT
TRBV12-3/TRBV12-4	many	TRBJ2-1	NA	CASSLVREEQFF	TGTGCCAGCAGTCTAGTACGGGAAGAGCAGTTCTTC
TRBV5-6	NA	TRBJ2-3	NA	CASNRDRGSTDTQYF	TGTGCCAGCAACCGCGACAGAGGAAGCACAGATACGCAGTATTTT
TRBV2	few	TRBJ2-1	TRBD2	CASSANVGLARDEQFF	TGTGCCAGCAGTGCTAACGTCGGACTAGCTCGGGATGAGCAGTTCTTC
TRBV5-1	few	TRBJ2-1	TRBD1	CASSLRDSNEQFF	TGCGCCAGCAGCTTGAGGGACAGCAATGAGCAGTTCTTC
TRBV5-1	few	TRBJ2-1	NA	CASSLDVGLDEQFF	TGCGCCAGCAGCTTGGATGTGGGGCTGGATGAGCAGTTCTTC
TRBV18	few	TRBJ1-5	NA	CASSAGPYSNQPQHF	TGTGCCAGCTCAGCAGGGCCTTATAGCAATCAGCCCCAGCATTTT
TRBV28	few	TRBJ2-7	NA	CASSPDSLRHPAHSYEQYF	TGTGCCAGCAGCCCCGACAGCCTACGCCACCCAGCCCATTCCTACGAGCAGTACTTC
TRBV28	NA	TRBJ2-1	TRBD2	CASSSSRASGRIGEQFF	TGTGCCAGCAGTTCCTCCCGGGCTAGCGGGAGGATCGGTGAGCAGTTCTTC
TRBV5-1	few	TRBJ2-3	TRBD2	CASSLVLAGILADTQYF	TGCGCCAGCAGCTTGGTCCTAGCGGGTATCCTCGCAGATACGCAGTATTTT
TRBV12-3/TRBV12-4	many	TRBJ1-1	NA	CASSHRLGTEAFF	TGTGCCAGCAGCCACAGACTCGGCACTGAAGCTTTCTTT
TRBV5-6	few	TRBJ2-4	NA	CASSLNFGQLGEHF	TGTGCCAGCAGCCTAAACTTCGGACAGCTAGGAGAGCACTTC
TRBV3-1	NA	TRBJ2-3	NA	CASSQDWPRTDTQYF	TGTGCCAGCAGCCAAGATTGGCCCCGCACAGATACGCAGTATTTT
TRBV2	few	TRBJ1-1	NA	CASSEQQNTEAFF	TGTGCCAGCAGTGAACAACAGAACACTGAAGCTTTCTTT
TRBV10-3	few	TRBJ2-4	NA	CAISESGVWAKNIQYF	TGTGCCATCAGTGAGTCTGGGGTTTGGGCCAAAAACATTCAGTACTTC
TRBV25-1	few	TRBJ1-3	NA	CASSAGRRTRGNTIYF	TGTGCCAGCAGTGCCGGGAGACGGACGCGCGGAAACACCATATATTTT
TRBV6-1	few	TRBJ2-3	NA	CASSRGWPGSTRDTQYF	TGTGCCAGCAGTCGCGGGTGGCCGGGCTCCACAAGAGATACGCAGTATTTT
TRBV7-2	NA	TRBJ2-1	TRBD2	CASSRGLAAFNEQFF	TGTGCCAGCAGCCGGGGACTAGCGGCCTTCAATGAGCAGTTCTTC
TRBV14	once	TRBJ2-6	TRBD2	CASSQRLAGGSIGANVLTF	TGTGCCAGCAGCCAACGACTAGCGGGGGGCTCCATAGGGGCCAACGTCCTGACTTTC
TRBV5-6	few	TRBJ2-2	NA	CASSFRTSLNTGELFF	TGTGCCAGCAGCTTTAGAACTAGCCTGAACACCGGGGAGCTGTTTTTT
TRBV2	NA	TRBJ2-2	TRBD2	CASSGLAGGLNTGELFF	TGTGCCAGCAGTGGTCTAGCGGGAGGACTGAACACCGGGGAGCTGTTTTTT
TRBV2	NA	TRBJ1-3	NA	CASSARDTIYF	TGTGCCAGCAGTGCACGGGACACCATATATTTT
TRBV7-7	NA	TRBJ2-1	TRBD2	CASGLAGGPNNEQFF	TGTGCCAGCGGACTAGCGGGGGGGCCGAACAATGAGCAGTTCTTC
TRBV12-3/TRBV12-4	few	TRBJ2-3	NA	CASSPPPRGGSTDTQYF	TGTGCCAGCAGTCCGCCCCCCAGGGGCGGGAGCACAGATACGCAGTATTTT
TRBV19	NA	TRBJ2-3	TRBD2	CASSITSGTTDTQYF	TGTGCCAGTAGTATTACTAGCGGGACCACAGATACGCAGTATTTT
TRBV27	NA	TRBJ2-3	NA	CASSLSEGASTDTQYF	TGTGCCAGCAGTTTATCGGAGGGAGCAAGCACAGATACGCAGTATTTT
TRBV3-1	many	TRBJ2-1	NA	CASGRASYNEQFF	TGTGCCAGCGGCAGGGCATCCTACAATGAGCAGTTCTTC